This entry describes one TCR beta chain. Its antigen is not known. This record comes from a study of T cell clonotyping in hematopoietic cell transplantation. Samples: about 28 days before transplant, then days 30, 100 and 180 after. Libraries were prepared by immunoSEQ multiplex PCR; TCRdb keeps only in-frame clonotypes and omits some of them. The sample yields about 7,200 clones, about 89% seen once. Study-wide results and caveats: Cells were unsorted, so CD4 and CD8 contributions were not separated. After transplant, recipient diversity fell while pathologically expanded clonotypes grew through day 180.

The TCR originated in a female patient between 50 and 60 years old who had an allogeneic stem cell transplant from an unrelated donor, so the T cells may come from the graft donor. Some clones in this sample may be carry-over from other donors' samples. Sequences were derived from PBMCs, sampled 30 days after allogeneic stem cell transplant.

The CDR3 protein is CASSFRQAGGSTQYF. CDR3 in DNA: TGTGCCAGCAGCTTCAGACAAGCGGGTGGCTCAACGCAGTATTTT. The V gene is TRBV11-2, the J gene TRBJ2-3; D may be TRBD2 (6 bases). The germline CDR1 and CDR2 sequences are SGHAT and FQNNGV. Trimming took 3 bases from V and 9 from J, leaving 19 bases between them. This CDR3 is 15 amino acids long.